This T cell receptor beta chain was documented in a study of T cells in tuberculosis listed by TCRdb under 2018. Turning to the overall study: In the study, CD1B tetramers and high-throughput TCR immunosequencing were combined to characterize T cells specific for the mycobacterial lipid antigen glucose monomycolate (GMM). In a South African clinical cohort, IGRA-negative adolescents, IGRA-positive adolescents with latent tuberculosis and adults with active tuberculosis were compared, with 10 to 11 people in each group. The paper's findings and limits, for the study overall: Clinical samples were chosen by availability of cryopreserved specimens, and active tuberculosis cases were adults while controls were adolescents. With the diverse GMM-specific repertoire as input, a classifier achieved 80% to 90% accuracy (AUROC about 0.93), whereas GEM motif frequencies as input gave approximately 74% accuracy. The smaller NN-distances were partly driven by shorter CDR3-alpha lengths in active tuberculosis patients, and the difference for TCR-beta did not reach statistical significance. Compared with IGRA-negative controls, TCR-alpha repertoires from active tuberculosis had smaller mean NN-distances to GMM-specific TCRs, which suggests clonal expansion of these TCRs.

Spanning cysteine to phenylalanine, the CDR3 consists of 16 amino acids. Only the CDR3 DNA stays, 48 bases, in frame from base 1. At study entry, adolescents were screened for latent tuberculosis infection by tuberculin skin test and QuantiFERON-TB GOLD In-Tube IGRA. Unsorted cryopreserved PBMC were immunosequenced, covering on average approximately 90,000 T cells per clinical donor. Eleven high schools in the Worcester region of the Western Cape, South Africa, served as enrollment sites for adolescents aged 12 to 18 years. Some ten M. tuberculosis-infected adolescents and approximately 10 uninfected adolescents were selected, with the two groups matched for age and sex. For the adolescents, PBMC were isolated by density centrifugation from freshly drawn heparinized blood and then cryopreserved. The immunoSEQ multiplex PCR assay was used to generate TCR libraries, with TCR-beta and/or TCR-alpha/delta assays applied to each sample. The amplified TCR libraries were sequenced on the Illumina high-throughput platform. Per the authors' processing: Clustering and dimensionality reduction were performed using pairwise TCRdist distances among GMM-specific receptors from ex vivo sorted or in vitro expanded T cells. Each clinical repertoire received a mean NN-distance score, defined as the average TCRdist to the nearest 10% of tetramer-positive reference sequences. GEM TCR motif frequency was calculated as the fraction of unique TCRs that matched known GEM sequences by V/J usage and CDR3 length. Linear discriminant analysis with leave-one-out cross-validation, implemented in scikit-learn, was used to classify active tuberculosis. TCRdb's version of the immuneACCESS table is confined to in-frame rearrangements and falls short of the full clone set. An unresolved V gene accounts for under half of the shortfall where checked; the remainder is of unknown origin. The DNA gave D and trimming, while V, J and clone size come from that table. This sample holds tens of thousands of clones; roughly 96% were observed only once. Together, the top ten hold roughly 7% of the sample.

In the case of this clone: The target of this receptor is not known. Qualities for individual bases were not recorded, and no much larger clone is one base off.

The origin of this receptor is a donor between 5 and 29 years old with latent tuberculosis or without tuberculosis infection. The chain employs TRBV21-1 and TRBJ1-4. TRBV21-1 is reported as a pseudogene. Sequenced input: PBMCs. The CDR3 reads CASSQYRVPTNEKLFF. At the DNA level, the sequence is TGTGCCAGCAGCCAATACCGGGTTCCAACTAATGAAAAACTGTTTTTT.